Below, 25 T cell receptor beta chains from the same sample are listed, as sequenced in a study of breast tumors, draining lymph nodes, adjacent tissues. The lymph nodes were axillary draining lymph nodes from breast cancer patients. TCRdb used MiXCR to reprocess the multiplex PCR reads, holding one entry per CDR3 protein. The table shows about 200,000 distinct CDR3 sequences, with under 40% occurring only once. Material: axillary lymph node tissue. The origin of the receptors is a female donor with breast cancer. Some clones in this sample may be carry-over from other donors' samples.

This clonotype was found a few times. This chain connects TRBV3-1 to TRBJ2-7; 7 nucleotides align to TRBD2. CDR3 size: 15 residues. Germline CDR1 is LGHDT and CDR2 is YNNKEL (reference sequence). V lost 4 bases to trimming and J lost 3 bases; unmatched junction nucleotides: 9. Here the CDR3 reads CASSRTLAEIYEQYF. The CDR3 DNA reads as TGTGCCAGCAGCCGAACGCTAGCGGAGATCTACGAGCAGTACTTC.

This clonotype was seen many times. The chain is built from TRBV5-1 and TRBJ2-1; the D is unclear. The CDR3 is 14 residues long. CDR1 and CDR2 from the germline V gene are SGHRS and YFSETQ. V lost 6 bases, J lost 8 bases, and 18 bases lay in between. This CDR3 is CASTQGAAADEQFF. In nucleotides, the CDR3 is TGCGCCAGCACCCAAGGTGCAGCCGCAGATGAGCAGTTCTTC.

This clonotype was recorded many times. In nucleotides, the CDR3 is TGTGCCAGCAGCCAAGAGGGAGCGGGAGGCCACGAGCAGTACTTC. This codes for CASSQEGAGGHEQYF. The genes are TRBV4-2 and TRBJ2-7, with 9 bases lining up with TRBD2. The CDR3 contains 15 residues. The germline gives CDR1 LGHNA, CDR2 YNFKEQ. V lost 0 bases and J lost 5; bases outside the gene matches: 5.

This clonotype was counted ten times or more. J is TRBJ2-5 and V is TRBV5-1; TRBD2 matches at 10 bases. J lost 1 base, V lost 0 bases, and 3 bases had no gene match. Germline values: CDR1 SGHRS, CDR2 YFSETQ. This CDR3 is 16 amino acids long. CDR3 sequence (DNA): TGCGCCAGCAGCTTGGCACCTAGCGGGAGCCAAGAGACCCAGTACTTC. It is translated as CASSLAPSGSQETQYF.

The sample holds many counts of this clonotype. The junction shows a germline mismatch at one end, possibly a read error. This chain connects TRBV6-6 to TRBJ2-7, with 12 positions matching TRBD2. The CDR3 runs 17 residues. The germline V gene encodes CDR1 MNHNY and CDR2 SVGAGI (reference sequence). For the CDR3, the DNA is TGTGCCAGCAGTCACTCCCCATTTCTAGCGGGAGGGCCCGAGCAGTACTTC. Amino acids: CASSHSPFLAGGPEQYF.

This clonotype was counted at least ten times. The J gene is TRBJ2-5, the V gene TRBV19; tentative D call: TRBD2 (7 bases). Germline V gene sequence: CDR1 LNHDA, CDR2 SQIVND (reference sequence). The CDR3 totals 17 residues. Trimming removed 1 base at V and 4 bases at J, with 19 bases between. In DNA, the CDR3 is TGTGCCAGTAGTATAGGAGCGACTAGGGGGGGCAGAGAGACCCAGTACTTC. Residues: CASSIGATRGGRETQYF.

This clonotype occurred many times. This rearrangement joins TRBV7-2 to TRBJ2-3; D is ambiguous. V lost 3 bases to trimming and J lost 7 bases, with 8 bases between them. CDR3 length: 12 residues. The germline V gene encodes CDR1 SGHTA and CDR2 FQGNSA. CDR3 sequence reads: CASSLFANTQYF. Written as DNA, the CDR3 is TGTGCCAGCAGCTTGTTTGCGAATACGCAGTATTTT.

This clonotype was detected ten times or more. The chain employs TRBV11-2 and TRBJ2-3; D is perhaps TRBD1 or TRBD2 (6 bases each). Trimming took off 0 bases at V and 0 bases at J, with 16 bases between the two ends. Germline CDR1 SGHAT, CDR2 FQNNGV. CDR3 length: 18 residues. The CDR3 loop reads CASSLDREGGFSTDTQYF. CDR3 DNA sequence: TGTGCCAGCAGCTTAGATCGTGAGGGGGGTTTTAGCACAGATACGCAGTATTTT. The full variable domain, in which reference TRBV11-2 and TRBJ2-3 provide the parts outside the CDR3, is EAGVAQSPRYKIIEKRQSVAFWCNPISGHATLYWYQQILGQGPKLLIQFQNNGVVDDSQLPKDRFSAERLKGVDSTLKIQPAKLEDSAVYLCASSLDREGGFSTDTQYFGPGTRLTVL.

This clonotype occurred a few times. The V and J genes are TRBV6-2 or TRBV6-3 and TRBJ2-1, with a possible D match to TRBD2 (6 bases). CDR1 is MNHEY, CDR2 SVGEGT, per germline. This CDR3 is 13 amino acids long. Trimming shortened V by 7 bases and J by 7 bases, and 14 bases separated the two germline ends. Here the CDR3 DNA reads TGTGCCAGCACTATGACTAGGAGGAATGAGCAGTTCTTC. Protein sequence: CASTMTRRNEQFF.

This clonotype was counted ten times or more. V is TRBV24-1 and J is TRBJ2-2; maybe TRBD2 (5 bases). Germline assignment: CDR1 KGHDR and CDR2 SFDVKD. CDR3 length equals 15 residues. Trimming cost V 1 base and J 4 bases, with 9 bases left between them. The DNA of the CDR3 is TGTGCCACCAGTGATTTAGGACTTCCCACCGGGGAGCTGTTTTTT. Amino acids: CATSDLGLPTGELFF.

This sequence joins TRBV27 and TRBJ2-1; 12 bases are a match to TRBD2. This CDR3 region has 16 residues. Losses at the gene ends were 5 bases for V and 9 bases for J; bases not matched to a gene: 11. From germline, CDR1 is MNHEY and CDR2 SMNVEV (reference sequence). CDR3 bases: TGTGCCAGCAGTCCCCGAACTAGCGGGAGGACTAGTGAGCAGTTCTTC. Encoded protein: CASSPRTSGRTSEQFF.

This sequence joins TRBV10-3 and TRBJ1-1, with D uncertain. The CDR3 runs 11 residues. CDR1 ENHRY and CDR2 SYGVKD come from the germline V gene. V was clipped by 3 bases and J by 5 bases, with 4 bases between them. This CDR3 reads CAISDKTEAFF. Here the CDR3 DNA reads TGTGCCATCAGTGACAAAACTGAAGCTTTCTTT.

In its sample, this clonotype was seen many times. In DNA, the CDR3 is TGCAGTGCTAGAGGAAGGGACAGGGGAAGGGAAAAACTGTTTTTT. It codes for CSARGRDRGREKLFF. The gene calls are TRBV20-1 and TRBJ1-4, with 10 bases that match TRBD1. J gave up 8 bases and V 1 base, and 7 bases lay outside the gene matches. Germline lookup yields CDR1 DFQATT and CDR2 SNEGSKA (reference sequence). This CDR3 contains 15 residues.

This clonotype was seen ten or more times. The chain has TRBV11-2 and TRBJ2-7; 8 bases match TRBD2. The CDR3 extends over 15 amino acids. From germline, CDR1 is SGHAT and CDR2 FQNNGV. V trimming: 2 bases; J trimming: 3 bases; junction bases outside the gene matches: 6. The CDR3: CASSLTSGAFYEQYF. CDR3 DNA sequence: TGTGCCAGCAGCTTAACTAGCGGAGCCTTCTACGAGCAGTACTTC.

This clonotype was recorded many times. V gene TRBV6-1 combines with J gene TRBJ1-5; D possibly corresponds to TRBD1 (5 bases). V lost 2 bases and J lost 0, with 8 bases in between. This CDR3 contains 15 residues. Germline CDR1 reads MNHNS; CDR2 reads SASEGT. The CDR3 DNA reads TGTGCCAGCAGTGAACAGGGAGATAGCAATCAGCCCCAGCATTTT. Translated, it gives CASSEQGDSNQPQHF.

This clonotype was seen ten or more times. The DNA of the CDR3 is TGCGCCAGCAGCTTGGATGGCAGGGGTCCTGGCTACACCTTC. Amino acids: CASSLDGRGPGYTF. The chain is built from TRBV5-1 and TRBJ1-2; D may be TRBD1 (6 bases). The CDR3 loop spans 14 amino acids. The germline gives CDR1 SGHRS, CDR2 YFSETQ. With 0 bases removed from V and 7 bases from J, the gap between germline ends came to 13 bases.

With respect to this clonotype: A much larger clone sits a single nucleotide away, making a read error possible. The rearrangement links TRBV29-1 to TRBJ2-5; D gene unclear. TRBJ2-1 matches the DNA end more closely, so the J call is doubtful. CDR1 is SQVTM, CDR2 ANQGSEA, per germline. The CDR3 is 12 residues long. This CDR3 is CSVVPYQETQFF. The CDR3 DNA is TGCAGCGTTGTGCCGTACCAAGAGACCCAGTTCTTC.

This clonotype was observed at least ten times. This may come from a read error, since a much larger clone is one base off. J is TRBJ2-7 and V is TRBV12-3 or TRBV12-4, with 9 bases identical to TRBD2. J was trimmed by 5 bases and V by 7 bases; bases with no gene match: 9. There are 14 residues in the CDR3. The DNA of the CDR3 is TGTGCCAGCACCTTCGCGGGAGGGCCCCACGAGCAGTACTTC. Protein sequence: CASTFAGGPHEQYF.

This clonotype was recorded many times. The chain carries TRBV12-3 or TRBV12-4 and TRBJ1-4; D not resolved. This CDR3 is built from 15 residues. Trimming took off 5 bases at V and 7 bases at J, with 17 bases between the two ends. Written as DNA, the CDR3 is TGTGCCAGCAGTGGTGAAGAGACACGACGTGAAAAACTGTTTTTT. Protein: CASSGEETRREKLFF.

This chain uses TRBV7-9 with TRBJ2-5; D is possibly TRBD1 or TRBD2 (6 bases each). Trimming cost V 0 bases and J 10 bases, with 21 bases left between them. CDR1 and CDR2 from the germline V gene are SEHNR and FQNEAQ (reference sequence). The CDR3 has 16 amino acids. As DNA, the CDR3 is TGTGCCAGCAGCTTAGCGGGTGAGACAGGCGGGAAACACCAGTACTTC. This translates into CASSLAGETGGKHQYF.

The V gene is TRBV20-1, the J gene TRBJ1-2, with D uncertain. The CDR3 is 13 amino acids. V lost 7 bases and J 6 bases, leaving 18 bases between the germline ends. Germline assignment: CDR1 DFQATT and CDR2 SNEGSKA (reference sequence). The CDR3 region is CSVLDRSGNGYTF. In DNA, the CDR3 is TGCAGTGTTCTGGACCGTTCGGGTAATGGCTACACCTTC.

This clonotype was detected many times. CDR3 region: CASSELQGGISPLHF. DNA of the CDR3: TGTGCCAGCAGCGAGTTACAGGGTGGGATTTCACCCCTCCACTTT. The chain links TRBV9 to TRBJ1-6; D is perhaps TRBD1 (6 bases). Looked up from germline, CDR1 is SGDLS and CDR2 is YYNGEE. The V end lost 3 bases, the J end lost 9 bases, and 16 bases lay between the germline ends. There are 15 residues in the CDR3.

The V and J genes are TRBV3-1 and TRBJ2-1, with D perhaps TRBD2 (5 bases). V dropped 0 bases and J dropped 10 bases, with 13 bases sitting between them. The CDR3 sequence is 14 residues long. The germline gives CDR1 LGHDT, CDR2 YNNKEL (reference sequence). CDR3 loop: CASSQDSATGEQFF. CDR3 nucleotides: TGTGCCAGCAGCCAAGATTCAGCTACGGGAGAGCAGTTCTTC.

In its sample, this clonotype was seen many times. The chain combines TRBV14 with TRBJ1-4, with 9 bases matching TRBD1. V was pared by 0 bases and J by 10 bases, with 9 bases of the junction left unmatched. This CDR3 is built from 16 residues. The germline gives CDR1 SGHDN, CDR2 FVKESK. This CDR3 is CASSQDEGTGKGKLFF. The CDR3 DNA follows: TGTGCCAGCAGCCAAGACGAAGGGACAGGGAAGGGAAAACTGTTTTTT.

Written as DNA, the CDR3 is TGTGCCAGCAGGGGACAGGGAAACAATGAGCAGTTCTTC. Its protein product is CASRGQGNNEQFF. The chain employs TRBV2 and TRBJ2-1; TRBD1 matches 9 bases. The CDR3 is made up of 13 amino acids. Germline V gene sequence: CDR1 SNHLY, CDR2 FYNNEI. Losses at the gene ends were 6 bases for V and 5 bases for J; bases not matched to a gene: 2.